The clone carrying this TCR beta chain was counted between two and nine times. MiXCR, run by TCRdb on the 5' RACE reads, gives a single entry per CDR3 protein. The sample comprises around 340,000 distinct CDR3 sequences, 20% to 25% of which are singletons, and approximately 12% rests with the top ten. This sample was included in a study of T-cell memory formation after mild COVID-19. The V end lost 0 bases, the J end lost 4 bases, and 20 bases lay between the germline ends. The CDR3 has 18 residues. Germline-derived CDR1 and CDR2 are MNHEY and SMNVEV (reference sequence). The source material was PBMCs or a T cell subset sorted from them (not recorded which). This clonotype originated in an adult woman who had mild COVID-19 (a few samples of this study predate the infection). Cell type and time point are not known. The chain couples TRBV27 to TRBJ2-3; D might be TRBD2 (5 bases). The CDR3 sequence is CASSLSPGTSRVADTQYF. The CDR3 nucleotides read TGTGCCAGCAGTTTATCTCCAGGCACTAGTCGGGTTGCAGATACGCAGTATTTT.